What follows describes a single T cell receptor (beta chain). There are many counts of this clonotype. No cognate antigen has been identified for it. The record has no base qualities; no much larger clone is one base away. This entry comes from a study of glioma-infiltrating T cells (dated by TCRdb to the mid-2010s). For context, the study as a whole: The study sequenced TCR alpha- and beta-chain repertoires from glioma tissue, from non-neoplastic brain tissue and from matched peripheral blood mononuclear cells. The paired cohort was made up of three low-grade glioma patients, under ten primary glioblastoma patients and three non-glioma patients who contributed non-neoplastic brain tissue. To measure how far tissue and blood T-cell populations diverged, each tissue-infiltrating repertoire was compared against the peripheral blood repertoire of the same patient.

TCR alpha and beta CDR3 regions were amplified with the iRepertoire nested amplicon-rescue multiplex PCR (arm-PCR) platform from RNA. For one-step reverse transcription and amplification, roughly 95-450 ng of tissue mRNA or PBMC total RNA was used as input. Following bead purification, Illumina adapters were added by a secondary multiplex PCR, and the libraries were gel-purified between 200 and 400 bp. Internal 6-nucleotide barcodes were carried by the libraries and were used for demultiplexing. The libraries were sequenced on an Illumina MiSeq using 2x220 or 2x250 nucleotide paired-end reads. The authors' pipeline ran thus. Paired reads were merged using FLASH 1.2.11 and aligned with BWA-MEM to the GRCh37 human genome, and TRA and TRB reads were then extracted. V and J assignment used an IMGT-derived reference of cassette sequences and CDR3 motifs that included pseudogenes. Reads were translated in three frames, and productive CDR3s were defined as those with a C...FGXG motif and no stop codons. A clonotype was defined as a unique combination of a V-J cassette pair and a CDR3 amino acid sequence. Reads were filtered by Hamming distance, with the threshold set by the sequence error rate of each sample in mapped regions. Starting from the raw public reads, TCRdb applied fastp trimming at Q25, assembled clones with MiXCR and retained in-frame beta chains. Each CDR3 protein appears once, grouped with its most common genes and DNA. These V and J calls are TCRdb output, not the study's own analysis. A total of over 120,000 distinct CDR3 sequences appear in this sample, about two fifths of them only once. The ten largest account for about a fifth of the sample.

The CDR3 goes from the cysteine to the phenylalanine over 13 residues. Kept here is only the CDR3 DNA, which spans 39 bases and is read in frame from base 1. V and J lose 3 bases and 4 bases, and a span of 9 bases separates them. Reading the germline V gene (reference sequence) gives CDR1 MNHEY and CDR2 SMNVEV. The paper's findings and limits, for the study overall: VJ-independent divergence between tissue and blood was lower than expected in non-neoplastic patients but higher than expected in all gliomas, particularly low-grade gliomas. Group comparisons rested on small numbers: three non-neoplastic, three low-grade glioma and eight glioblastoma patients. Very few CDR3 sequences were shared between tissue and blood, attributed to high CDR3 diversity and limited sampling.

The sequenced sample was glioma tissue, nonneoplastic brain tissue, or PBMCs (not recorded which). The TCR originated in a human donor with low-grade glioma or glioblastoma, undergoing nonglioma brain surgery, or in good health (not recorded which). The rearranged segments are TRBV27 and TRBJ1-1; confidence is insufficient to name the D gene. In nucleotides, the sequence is TGTGCCAGCAGTTTCGGACGGGTCACTGAAGCTTTCTTT. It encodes CASSFGRVTEAFF.